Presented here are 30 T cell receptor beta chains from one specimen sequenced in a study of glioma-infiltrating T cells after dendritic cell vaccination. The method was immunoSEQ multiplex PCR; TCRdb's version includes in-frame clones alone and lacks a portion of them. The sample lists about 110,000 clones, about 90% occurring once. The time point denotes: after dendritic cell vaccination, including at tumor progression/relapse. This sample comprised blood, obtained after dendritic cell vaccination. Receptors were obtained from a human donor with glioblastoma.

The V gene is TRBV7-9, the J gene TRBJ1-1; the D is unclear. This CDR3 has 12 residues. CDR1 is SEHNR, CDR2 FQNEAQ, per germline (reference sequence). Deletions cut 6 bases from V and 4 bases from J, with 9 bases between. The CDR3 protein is CASRGEATEAFF. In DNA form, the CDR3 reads TGTGCCAGCAGGGGAGAAGCCACTGAAGCTTTCTTT.

CDR3 sequence (DNA): TGTGCCAGCAGCCCTCGGGGGGCTAGTATATCAGATACGCAGTATTTT. It is translated as CASSPRGASISDTQYF. This chain links TRBV7-2 with TRBJ2-3; weak D call: TRBD2 (7 bases). This CDR3 comprises 16 residues. Trimming cost V 5 bases and J 4 bases, with 19 bases left between them. CDR1 and CDR2 from the germline V gene are SGHTA and FQGNSA.

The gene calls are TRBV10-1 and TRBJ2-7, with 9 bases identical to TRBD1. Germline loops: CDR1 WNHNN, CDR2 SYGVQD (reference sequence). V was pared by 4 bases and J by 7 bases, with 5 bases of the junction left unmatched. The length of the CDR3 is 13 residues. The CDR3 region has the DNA TGCGCCAGCAGTGTGGGGACAGGGAGGGAGCAGTACTTC. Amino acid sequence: CASSVGTGREQYF.

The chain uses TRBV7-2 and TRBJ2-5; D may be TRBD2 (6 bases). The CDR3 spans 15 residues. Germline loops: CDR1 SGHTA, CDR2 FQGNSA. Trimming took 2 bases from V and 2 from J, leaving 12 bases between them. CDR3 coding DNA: TGTGCCAGCAGCTTACGACTAGTGGGTCAAGAGACCCAGTACTTC. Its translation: CASSLRLVGQETQYF.

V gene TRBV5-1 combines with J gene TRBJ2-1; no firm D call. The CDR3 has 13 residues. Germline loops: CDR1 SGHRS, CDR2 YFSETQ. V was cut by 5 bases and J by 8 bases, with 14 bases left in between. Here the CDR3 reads CASSYLPPDEQFF. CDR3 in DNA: TGCGCCAGCAGTTACTTACCGCCTGATGAGCAGTTCTTC.

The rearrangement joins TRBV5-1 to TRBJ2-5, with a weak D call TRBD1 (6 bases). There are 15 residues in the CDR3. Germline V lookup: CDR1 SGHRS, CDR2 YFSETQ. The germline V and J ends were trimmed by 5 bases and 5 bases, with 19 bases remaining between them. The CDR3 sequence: CASRRSTGSLETQYF. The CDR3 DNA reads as TGCGCCAGCAGACGATCTACAGGGTCCCTGGAGACCCAGTACTTC.

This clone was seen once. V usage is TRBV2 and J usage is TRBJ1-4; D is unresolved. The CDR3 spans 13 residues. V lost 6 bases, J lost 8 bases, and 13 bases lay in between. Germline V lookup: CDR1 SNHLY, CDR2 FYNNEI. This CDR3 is CASRGGPREKLFF. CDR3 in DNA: TGTGCCAGCAGGGGCGGGCCACGAGAAAAACTGTTTTTT.

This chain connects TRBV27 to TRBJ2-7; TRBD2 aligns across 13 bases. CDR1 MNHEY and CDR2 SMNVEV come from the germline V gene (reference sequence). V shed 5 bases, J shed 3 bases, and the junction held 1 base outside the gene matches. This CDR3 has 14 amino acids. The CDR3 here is CASSRTSGGYEQYF. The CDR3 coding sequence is TGTGCCAGCAGTCGGACTAGCGGGGGCTACGAGCAGTACTTC.

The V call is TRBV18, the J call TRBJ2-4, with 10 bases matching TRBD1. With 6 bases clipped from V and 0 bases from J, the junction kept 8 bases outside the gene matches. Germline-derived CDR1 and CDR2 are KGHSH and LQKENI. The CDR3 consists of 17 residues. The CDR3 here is CASSQWGQGLAKNIQYF. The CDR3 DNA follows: TGTGCCAGCTCCCAATGGGGACAGGGGTTAGCCAAAAACATTCAGTACTTC.

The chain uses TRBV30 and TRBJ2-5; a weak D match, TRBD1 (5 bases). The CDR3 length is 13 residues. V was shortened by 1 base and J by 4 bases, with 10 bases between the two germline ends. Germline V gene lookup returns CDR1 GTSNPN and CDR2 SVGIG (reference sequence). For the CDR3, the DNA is TGTGCCTGGAGTGCCGACAGTCGAGAGACCCAGTACTTC. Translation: CAWSADSRETQYF.

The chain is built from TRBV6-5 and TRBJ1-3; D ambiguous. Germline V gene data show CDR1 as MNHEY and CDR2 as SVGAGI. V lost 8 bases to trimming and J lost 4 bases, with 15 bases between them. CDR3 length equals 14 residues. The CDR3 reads CASGLPGGGNTIYF. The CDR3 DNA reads TGTGCCAGCGGACTTCCCGGAGGAGGAAACACCATATATTTT.

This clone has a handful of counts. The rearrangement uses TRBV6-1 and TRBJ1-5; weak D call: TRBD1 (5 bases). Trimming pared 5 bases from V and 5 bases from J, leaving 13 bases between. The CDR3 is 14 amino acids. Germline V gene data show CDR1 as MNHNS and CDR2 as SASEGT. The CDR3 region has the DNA TGTGCCAGCAGTCCCCTGGACATCTATCAGCCCCAGCATTTT. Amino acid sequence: CASSPLDIYQPQHF.

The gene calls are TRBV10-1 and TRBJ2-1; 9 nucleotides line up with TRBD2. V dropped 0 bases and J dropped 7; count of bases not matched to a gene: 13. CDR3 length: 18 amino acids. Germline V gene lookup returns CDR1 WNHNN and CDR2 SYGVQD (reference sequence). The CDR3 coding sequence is TGCGCCAGCAGTGAGTCGCTTGGACTAGCGAGTGACGGGAATGAGCAGTTCTTC. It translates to CASSESLGLASDGNEQFF.

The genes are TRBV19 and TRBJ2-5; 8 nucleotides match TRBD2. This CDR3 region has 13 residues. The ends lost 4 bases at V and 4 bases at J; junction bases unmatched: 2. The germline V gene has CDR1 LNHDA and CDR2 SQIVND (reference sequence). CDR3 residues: CASSSAGGETQYF. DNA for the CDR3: TGTGCCAGTAGTAGTGCGGGAGGAGAGACCCAGTACTTC. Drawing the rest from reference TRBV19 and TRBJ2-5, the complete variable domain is DGGITQSPKYLFRKEGQNVTLSCEQNLNHDAMYWYRQDPGQGLRLIYYSQIVNDFQKGDIAEGYSVSREKKESFPLTVTSAQKNPTAFYLCASSSAGGETQYFGPGTRLLVL.

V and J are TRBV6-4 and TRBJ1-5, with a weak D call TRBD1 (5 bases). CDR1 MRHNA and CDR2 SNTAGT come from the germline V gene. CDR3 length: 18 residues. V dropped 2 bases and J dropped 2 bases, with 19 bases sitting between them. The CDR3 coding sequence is TGTGCCAGCAGTGACCCGCCGGGGGGGGACTCAGGCAATCAGCCCCAGCATTTT. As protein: CASSDPPGGDSGNQPQHF.

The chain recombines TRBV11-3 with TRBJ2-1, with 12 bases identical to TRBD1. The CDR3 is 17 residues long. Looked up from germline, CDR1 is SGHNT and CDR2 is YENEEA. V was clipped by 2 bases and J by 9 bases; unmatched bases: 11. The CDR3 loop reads CASSLSGGTGGSGEQFF. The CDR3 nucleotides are TGTGCCAGCAGCTTATCTGGGGGGACAGGGGGCTCGGGTGAGCAGTTCTTC.

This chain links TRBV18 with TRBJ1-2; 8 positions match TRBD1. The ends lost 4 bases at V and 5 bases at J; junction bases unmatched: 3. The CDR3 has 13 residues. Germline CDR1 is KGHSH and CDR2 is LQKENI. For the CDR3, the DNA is TGTGCCAGCTCACTGGGACAGGAGTATGGCTACACCTTC. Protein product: CASSLGQEYGYTF.

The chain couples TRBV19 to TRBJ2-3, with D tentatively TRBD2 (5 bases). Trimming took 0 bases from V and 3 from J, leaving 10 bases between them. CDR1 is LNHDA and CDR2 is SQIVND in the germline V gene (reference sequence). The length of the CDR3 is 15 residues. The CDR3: CASSIDLRVTDTQYF. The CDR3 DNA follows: TGTGCCAGTAGTATAGATTTGCGGGTGACAGATACGCAGTATTTT.

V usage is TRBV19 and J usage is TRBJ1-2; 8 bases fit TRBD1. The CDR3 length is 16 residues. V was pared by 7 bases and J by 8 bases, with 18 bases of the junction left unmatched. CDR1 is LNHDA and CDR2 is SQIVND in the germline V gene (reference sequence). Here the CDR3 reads CASTSPRETGAWGYTF. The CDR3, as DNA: TGTGCCAGTACCTCACCGCGGGAGACAGGGGCTTGGGGCTACACCTTC.

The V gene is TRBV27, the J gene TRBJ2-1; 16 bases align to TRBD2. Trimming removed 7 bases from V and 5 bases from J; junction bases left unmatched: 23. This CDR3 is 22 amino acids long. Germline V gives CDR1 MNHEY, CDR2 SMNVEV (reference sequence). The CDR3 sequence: CASTPLLTGTSGGASADNEQFF. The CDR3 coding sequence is TGTGCCAGCACCCCTCTCCTTACCGGGACTAGCGGGGGGGCATCGGCCGACAATGAGCAGTTCTTC.

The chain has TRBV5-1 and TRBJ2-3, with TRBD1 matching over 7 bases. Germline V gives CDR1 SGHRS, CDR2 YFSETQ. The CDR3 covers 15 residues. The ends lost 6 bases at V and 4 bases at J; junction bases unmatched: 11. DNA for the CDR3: TGCGCCAGCAAACAGGGGAATCTCCGTCCAGATACGCAGTATTTT. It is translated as CASKQGNLRPDTQYF.

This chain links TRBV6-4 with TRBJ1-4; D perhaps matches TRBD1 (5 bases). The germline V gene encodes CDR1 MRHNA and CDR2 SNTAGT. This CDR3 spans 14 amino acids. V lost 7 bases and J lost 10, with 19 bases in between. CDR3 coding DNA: TGTGCCAGCAAGCAGGGTGTGAATGTCGGAAAACTGTTTTTT. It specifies CASKQGVNVGKLFF.

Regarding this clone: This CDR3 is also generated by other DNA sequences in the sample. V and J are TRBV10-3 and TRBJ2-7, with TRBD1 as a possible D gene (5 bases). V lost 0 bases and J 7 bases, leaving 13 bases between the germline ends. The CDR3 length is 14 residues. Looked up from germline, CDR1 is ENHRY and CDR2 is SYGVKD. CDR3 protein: CAISESNQGGEQYF. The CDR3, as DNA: TGTGCCATCAGTGAGTCGAATCAGGGCGGTGAGCAGTACTTC.

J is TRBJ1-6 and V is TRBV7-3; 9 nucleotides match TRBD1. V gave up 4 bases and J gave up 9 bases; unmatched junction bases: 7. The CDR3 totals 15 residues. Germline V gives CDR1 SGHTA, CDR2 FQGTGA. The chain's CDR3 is CASSSVPGQGSPLHF. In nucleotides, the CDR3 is TGTGCCAGCAGCTCCGTCCCGGGACAGGGTTCACCCCTCCACTTT.

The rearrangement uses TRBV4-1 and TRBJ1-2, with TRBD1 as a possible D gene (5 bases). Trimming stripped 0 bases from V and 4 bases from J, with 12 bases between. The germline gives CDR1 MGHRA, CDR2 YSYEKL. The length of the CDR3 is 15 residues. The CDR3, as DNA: TGCGCCAGCAGCCAAGATGACAGATCCGGCTATGGCTACACCTTC. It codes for CASSQDDRSGYGYTF.

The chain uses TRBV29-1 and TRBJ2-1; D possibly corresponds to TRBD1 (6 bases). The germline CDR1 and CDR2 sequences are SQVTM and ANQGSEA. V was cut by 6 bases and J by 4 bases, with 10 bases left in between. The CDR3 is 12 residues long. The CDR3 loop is CSVGTGYNEQFF. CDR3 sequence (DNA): TGCAGCGTGGGAACAGGGTACAATGAGCAGTTCTTC.

The DNA of the CDR3 is TGTGCCAGCAGGGGACTAGCGGGAGGGGTACAATTCTTC. Amino acid sequence: CASRGLAGGVQFF. V is TRBV6-5 and J is TRBJ2-1; TRBD2 agrees at 16 bases. Germline CDR1 is MNHEY and CDR2 is SVGAGI. The V segment lost 6 bases and the J segment 16 bases; nucleotides outside the gene matches: 6. This CDR3 region has 13 residues.

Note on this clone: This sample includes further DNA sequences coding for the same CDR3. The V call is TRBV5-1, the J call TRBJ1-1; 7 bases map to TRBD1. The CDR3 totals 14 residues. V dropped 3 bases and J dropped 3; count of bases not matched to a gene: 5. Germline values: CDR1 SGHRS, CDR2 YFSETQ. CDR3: CASSWGQGDTEAFF. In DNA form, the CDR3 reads TGCGCCAGCAGCTGGGGGCAGGGGGACACTGAAGCTTTCTTT.

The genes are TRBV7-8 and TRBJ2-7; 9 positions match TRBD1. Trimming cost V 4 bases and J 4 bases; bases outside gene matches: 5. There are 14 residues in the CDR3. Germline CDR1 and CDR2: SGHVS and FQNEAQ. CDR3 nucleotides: TGTGCCAGCAGCTCAACAGGGGGCGCTTACGAGCAGTACTTC. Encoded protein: CASSSTGGAYEQYF.

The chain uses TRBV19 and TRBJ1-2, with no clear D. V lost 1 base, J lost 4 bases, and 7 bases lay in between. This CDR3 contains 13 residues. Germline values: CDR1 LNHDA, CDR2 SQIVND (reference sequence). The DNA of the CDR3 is TGTGCCAGTAGTATAGGAGGAATCTATGGCTACACCTTC. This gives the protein CASSIGGIYGYTF.